The 8 T cell receptor beta chains in this list originate from one sample, sequenced in a study of cytomegalovirus exposure and HLA in healthy donors. Data came from immunoSEQ multiplex PCR; TCRdb stores just in-frame clones and leaves some out. There are roughly 98,000 clones in the sample; roughly nine tenths occur only once, and around 3.9% lies in the top ten. The material sequenced was PBMCs. Source of these receptors: a woman in her thirties in good health and CMV-seronegative.

The chain joins TRBV29-1 to TRBJ1-2, with D hard to call. This CDR3 comprises 13 residues. Trimming left V 4 bases short and J 0 bases short, with 9 bases between. The germline V gene has CDR1 SQVTM and CDR2 ANQGSEA. The CDR3 loop reads CSVVAEPNYGYTF. The CDR3 bases are TGCAGCGTTGTAGCAGAACCTAACTATGGCTACACCTTC.

The chain has TRBV28 and TRBJ2-7, with D unresolved. In germline, CDR1 is MDHEN, CDR2 SYDVKM. This CDR3 spans 11 amino acids. Trimming removed 2 bases from V and 4 bases from J, with 3 bases in between. CDR3 region: CASSLEYEQYF. DNA of the CDR3: TGTGCCAGCAGTTTAGAGTACGAGCAGTACTTC.

The chain carries TRBV28 and TRBJ1-2; TRBD1 might be the D (6 bases). Trimming removed 7 bases at V and 3 bases at J, with 15 bases between. CDR3 size: 14 residues. Germline V gene sequence: CDR1 MDHEN, CDR2 SYDVKM. CDR3 coding DNA: TGTGCCAGCACCGTAAGGGGGGGGTACTATGGCTACACCTTC. Translated, it gives CASTVRGGYYGYTF.

The chain carries TRBV27 and TRBJ2-1; 11 bases are a match to TRBD2. This CDR3 comprises 19 residues. CDR1 is MNHEY and CDR2 is SMNVEV in the germline V gene (reference sequence). Unmatched junction bases numbered 15, after V lost 6 bases and J lost 2 bases. In DNA form, the CDR3 reads TGTGCCAGCAGGCTATATAGCGGGAGGGCACTCGATACCTACAATGAGCAGTTCTTC. Its protein product is CASRLYSGRALDTYNEQFF.

The chain links TRBV7-2 to TRBJ2-7; 8 nucleotides match TRBD2. This CDR3 is built from 14 residues. Germline lookup yields CDR1 SGHTA and CDR2 FQGNSA. The J segment lost 2 bases and the V segment lost 5 bases, leaving 5 bases of the junction unmatched. The CDR3 sequence: CASSISGATYEQYF. In DNA form, the CDR3 reads TGTGCCAGCAGCATTAGCGGGGCGACCTACGAGCAGTACTTC.

This sequence joins TRBV7-6 and TRBJ1-1; D may be TRBD1 (6 bases). Deletions cut 5 bases from V and 8 bases from J, with 21 bases between. Germline V gene sequence: CDR1 SGHVS, CDR2 FNYEAQ. This CDR3 region has 15 residues. DNA for the CDR3: TGTGCCAGCAGCATACACCCCGGGACATCTACGGAAGCTTTCTTT. It is translated as CASSIHPGTSTEAFF.

The rearrangement joins TRBV7-2 to TRBJ2-3; unclear D gene. CDR1 is SGHTA, CDR2 FQGNSA, per germline. V shed 1 base and J shed 3 bases, with 11 bases lying between them. The CDR3 runs to 15 residues. The CDR3: CASSLVRRLTDTQYF. CDR3 DNA sequence: TGTGCCAGCAGCTTAGTTCGGCGGCTGACAGATACGCAGTATTTT.

This chain uses TRBV11-2 with TRBJ2-3; TRBD2 matches 11 bases. The V gene end was trimmed by 5 bases and the J gene end by 6 bases; junction bases not matched to a gene: 7. The CDR3 consists of 15 residues. In germline, CDR1 is SGHAT, CDR2 FQNNGV. This CDR3 is CASSRTSGSSDTQYF. CDR3 coding DNA: TGTGCCAGCAGCCGAACTAGCGGGAGTAGTGATACGCAGTATTTT. Combining the CDR3 with reference TRBV11-2 and TRBJ2-3 gives the whole variable domain EAGVAQSPRYKIIEKRQSVAFWCNPISGHATLYWYQQILGQGPKLLIQFQNNGVVDDSQLPKDRFSAERLKGVDSTLKIQPAKLEDSAVYLCASSRTSGSSDTQYFGPGTRLTVL.